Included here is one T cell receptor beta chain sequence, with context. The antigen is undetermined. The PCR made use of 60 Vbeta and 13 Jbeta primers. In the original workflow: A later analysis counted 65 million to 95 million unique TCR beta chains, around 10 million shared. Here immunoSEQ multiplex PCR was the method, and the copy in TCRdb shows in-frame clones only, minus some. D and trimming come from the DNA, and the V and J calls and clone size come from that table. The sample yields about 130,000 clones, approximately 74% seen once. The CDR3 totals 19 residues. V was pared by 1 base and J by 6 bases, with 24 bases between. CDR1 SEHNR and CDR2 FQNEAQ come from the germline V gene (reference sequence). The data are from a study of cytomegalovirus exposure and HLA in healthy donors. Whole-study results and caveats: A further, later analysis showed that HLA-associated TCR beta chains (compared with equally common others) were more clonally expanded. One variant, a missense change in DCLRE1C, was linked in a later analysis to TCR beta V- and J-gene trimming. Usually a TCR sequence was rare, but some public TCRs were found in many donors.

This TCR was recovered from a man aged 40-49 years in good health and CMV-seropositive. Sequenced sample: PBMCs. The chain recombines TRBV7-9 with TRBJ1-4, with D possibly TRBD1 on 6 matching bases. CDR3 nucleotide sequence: TGTGCCAGCAGCTTAGTGGCAGGGGTAAGGAGTGTCGGTGATGAAAAACTGTTTTTT. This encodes CASSLVAGVRSVGDEKLFF. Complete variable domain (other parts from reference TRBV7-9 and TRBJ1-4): DTGVSQNPRHKITKRGQNVTFRCDPISEHNRLYWYRQTLGQGPEFLTYFQNEAQLEKSRLLSDRFSAERPKGSFSTLEIQRTEQGDSAMYLCASSLVAGVRSVGDEKLFFGSGTQLSVL.